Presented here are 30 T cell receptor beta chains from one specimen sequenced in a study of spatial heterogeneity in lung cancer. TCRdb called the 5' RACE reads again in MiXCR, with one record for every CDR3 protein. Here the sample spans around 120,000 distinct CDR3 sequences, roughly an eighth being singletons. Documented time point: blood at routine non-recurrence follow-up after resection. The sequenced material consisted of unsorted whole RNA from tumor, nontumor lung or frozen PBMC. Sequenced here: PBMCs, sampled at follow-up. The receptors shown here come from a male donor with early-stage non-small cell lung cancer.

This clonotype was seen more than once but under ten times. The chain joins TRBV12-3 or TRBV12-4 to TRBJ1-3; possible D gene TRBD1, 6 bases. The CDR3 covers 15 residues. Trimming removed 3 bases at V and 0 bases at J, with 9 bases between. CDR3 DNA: TGTGCCAGCAGTTTTAGGGGGAACTCTGGAAACACCATATATTTT. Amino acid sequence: CASSFRGNSGNTIYF.

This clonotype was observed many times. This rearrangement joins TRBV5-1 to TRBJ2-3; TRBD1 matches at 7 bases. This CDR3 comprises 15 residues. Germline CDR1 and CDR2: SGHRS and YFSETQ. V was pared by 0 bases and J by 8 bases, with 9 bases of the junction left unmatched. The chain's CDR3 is CASSLEGAGVGTQYF. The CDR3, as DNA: TGCGCCAGCAGCTTGGAGGGGGCCGGAGTTGGTACGCAGTATTTT.

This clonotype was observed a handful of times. The CDR3 region is CASSSRAGTANTGELFF. For the CDR3, the DNA is TGTGCCAGCTCTTCCCGAGCCGGGACGGCGAACACCGGGGAGCTGTTTTTT. V gene TRBV18 combines with J gene TRBJ2-2, with D perhaps matching TRBD1 or TRBD2 (5 bases each). Germline CDR1 KGHSH, CDR2 LQKENI. Trimming took off 6 bases at V and 0 bases at J, with 17 bases between the two ends. The CDR3 consists of 17 residues.

This CDR3 is CASSVRTSGGSYNEQFF. The CDR3 DNA sequence: TGTGCCAGCAGCGTTCGGACTAGCGGGGGCTCCTACAATGAGCAGTTCTTC. The rearrangement joins TRBV9 to TRBJ2-1; 13 bases align to TRBD2. Looked up from germline, CDR1 is SGDLS and CDR2 is YYNGEE. The CDR3 runs to 17 residues. Trimming at V came to 2 bases and at J to 0 bases, leaving 2 bases not matched to a gene.

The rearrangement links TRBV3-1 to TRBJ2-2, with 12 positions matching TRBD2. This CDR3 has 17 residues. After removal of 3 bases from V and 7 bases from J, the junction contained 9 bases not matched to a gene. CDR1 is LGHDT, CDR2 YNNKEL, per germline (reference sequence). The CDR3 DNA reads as TGTGCCAGCAGCCACCCTTCTAGCGGGGGGGTTAGCGGGGAGCTGTTTTTT. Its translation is CASSHPSSGGVSGELFF. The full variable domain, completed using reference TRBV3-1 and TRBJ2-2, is DTAVSQTPKYLVTQMGNDKSIKCEQNLGHDTMYWYKQDSKKFLKIMFSYNNKELIINETVPNRFSPKSPDKAHLNLHINSLELGDSAVYFCASSHPSSGGVSGELFFGEGSRLTVL.

CDR3 sequence: CASSQSRENTGELFF. CDR3 nucleotides: TGTGCCAGCAGCCAATCACGAGAGAACACCGGGGAGCTGTTTTTT. This chain connects TRBV4-2 to TRBJ2-2; no firm D call. This CDR3 region has 15 residues. From germline, CDR1 is LGHNA and CDR2 YNFKEQ. V lost 2 bases and J lost 1, with 8 bases in between.

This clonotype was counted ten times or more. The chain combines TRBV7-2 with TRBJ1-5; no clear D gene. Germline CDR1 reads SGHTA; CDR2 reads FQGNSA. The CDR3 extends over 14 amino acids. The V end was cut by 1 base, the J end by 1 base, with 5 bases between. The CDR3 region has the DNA TGTGCCAGCAGCTTAGTGGGGAGCAATCAGCCCCAGCATTTT. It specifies CASSLVGSNQPQHF.

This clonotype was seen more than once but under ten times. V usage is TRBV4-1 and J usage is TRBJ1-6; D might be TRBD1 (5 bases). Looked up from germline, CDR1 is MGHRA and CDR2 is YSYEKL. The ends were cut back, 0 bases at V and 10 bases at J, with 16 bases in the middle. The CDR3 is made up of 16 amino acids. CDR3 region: CASSQDLGGYESPLHF. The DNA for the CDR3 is TGCGCCAGCAGCCAAGATCTCGGGGGGTATGAGTCACCCCTCCACTTT.

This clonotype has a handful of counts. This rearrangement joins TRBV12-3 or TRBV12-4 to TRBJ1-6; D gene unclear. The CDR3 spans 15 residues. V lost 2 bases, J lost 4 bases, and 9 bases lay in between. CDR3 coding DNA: TGTGCCAGCAGTTTAAATCCCGAGTATAATTCACCCCTCCACTTT. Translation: CASSLNPEYNSPLHF.

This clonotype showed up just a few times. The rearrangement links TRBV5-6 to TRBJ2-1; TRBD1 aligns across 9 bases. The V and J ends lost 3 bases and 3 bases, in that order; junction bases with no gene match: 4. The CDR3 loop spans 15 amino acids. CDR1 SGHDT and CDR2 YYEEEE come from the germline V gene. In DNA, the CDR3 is TGTGCCAGCAGCTCAGGACAGGGGAACTACAATGAGCAGTTCTTC. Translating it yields CASSSGQGNYNEQFF.

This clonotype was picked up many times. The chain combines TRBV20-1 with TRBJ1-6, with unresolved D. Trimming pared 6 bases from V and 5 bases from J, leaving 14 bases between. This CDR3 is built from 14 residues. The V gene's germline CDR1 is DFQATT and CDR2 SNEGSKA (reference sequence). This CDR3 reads CSARRGSDNSPLHF. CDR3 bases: TGCAGTGCGAGGCGGGGTAGTGATAATTCACCCCTCCACTTT.

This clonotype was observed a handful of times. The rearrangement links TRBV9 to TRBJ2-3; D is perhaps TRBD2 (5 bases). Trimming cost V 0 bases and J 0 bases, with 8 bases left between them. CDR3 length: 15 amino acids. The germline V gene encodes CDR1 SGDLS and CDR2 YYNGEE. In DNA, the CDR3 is TGTGCCAGCAGCGTAGATCGAGGGAGCACAGATACGCAGTATTTT. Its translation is CASSVDRGSTDTQYF.

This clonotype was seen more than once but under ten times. The CDR3 nucleotides are TGTGCCAGCAGCCAAGCGGGACCGCTACTAAGCTCCTACGAGCAGTACTTC. Its protein is CASSQAGPLLSSYEQYF. The chain joins TRBV3-1 to TRBJ2-7; the D call may be TRBD1 or TRBD2 (5 bases each). Germline CDR1 LGHDT, CDR2 YNNKEL (reference sequence). The CDR3 contains 17 residues. V was pared by 1 base and J by 0 bases, with 16 bases between.

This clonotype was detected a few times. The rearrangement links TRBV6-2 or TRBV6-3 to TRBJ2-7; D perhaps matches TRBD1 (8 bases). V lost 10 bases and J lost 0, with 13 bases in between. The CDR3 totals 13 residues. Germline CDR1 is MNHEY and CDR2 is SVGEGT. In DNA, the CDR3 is TGTGCCACCAGCGGGACAGGCTCCTACGAGCAGTACTTC. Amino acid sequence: CATSGTGSYEQYF.

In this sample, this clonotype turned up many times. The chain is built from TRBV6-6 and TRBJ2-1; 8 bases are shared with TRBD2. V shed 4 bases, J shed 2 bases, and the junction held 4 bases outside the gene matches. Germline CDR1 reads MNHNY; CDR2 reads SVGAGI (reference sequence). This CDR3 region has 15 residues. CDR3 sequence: CASSSGGGAYNEQFF. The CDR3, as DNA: TGTGCCAGCAGTTCCGGGGGGGGCGCCTACAATGAGCAGTTCTTC.

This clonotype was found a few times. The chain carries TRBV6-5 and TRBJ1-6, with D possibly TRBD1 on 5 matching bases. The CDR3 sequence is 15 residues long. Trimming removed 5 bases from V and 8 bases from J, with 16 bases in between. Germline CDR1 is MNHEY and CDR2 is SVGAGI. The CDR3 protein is CASSTSQGGYSPLHF. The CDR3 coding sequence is TGTGCCAGCAGTACCTCTCAGGGCGGGTATTCACCCCTCCACTTT.

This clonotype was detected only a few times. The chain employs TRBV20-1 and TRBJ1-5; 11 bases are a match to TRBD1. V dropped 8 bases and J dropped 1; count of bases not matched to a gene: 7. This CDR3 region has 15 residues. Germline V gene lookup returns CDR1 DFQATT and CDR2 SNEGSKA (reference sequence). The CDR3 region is CSTRTGGSSNQPQHF. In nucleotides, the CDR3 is TGCAGTACAAGGACAGGGGGCTCAAGCAATCAGCCCCAGCATTTT.

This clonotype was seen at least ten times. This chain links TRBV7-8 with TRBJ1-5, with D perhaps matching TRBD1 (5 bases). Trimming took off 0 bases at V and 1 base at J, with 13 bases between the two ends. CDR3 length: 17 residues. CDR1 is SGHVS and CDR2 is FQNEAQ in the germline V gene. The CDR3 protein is CASSLAKGLASNQPQHF. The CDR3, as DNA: TGTGCCAGCAGCTTAGCGAAGGGACTCGCGAGCAATCAGCCCCAGCATTTT. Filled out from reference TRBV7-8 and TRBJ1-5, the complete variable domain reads GAGVSQSPRYKVAKRGQDVALRCDPISGHVSLFWYQQALGQGPEFLTYFQNEAQLDKSGLPSDRFFAERPEGSVSTLKIQRTQQEDSAVYLCASSLAKGLASNQPQHFGDGTRLSIL.

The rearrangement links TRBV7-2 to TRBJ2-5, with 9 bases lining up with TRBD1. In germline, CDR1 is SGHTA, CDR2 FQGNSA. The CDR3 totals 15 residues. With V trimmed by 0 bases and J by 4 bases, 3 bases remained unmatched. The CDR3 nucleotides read TGTGCCAGCAGCTTAGCGTGGACAGGGGTAGAGACCCAGTACTTC. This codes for CASSLAWTGVETQYF. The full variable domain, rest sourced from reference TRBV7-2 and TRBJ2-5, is GAGVSQSPSNKVTEKGKDVELRCDPISGHTALYWYRQSLGQGLEFLIYFQGNSAPDKSGLPSDRFSAERTGGSVSTLTIQRTQQEDSAVYLCASSLAWTGVETQYFGPGTRLLVL.

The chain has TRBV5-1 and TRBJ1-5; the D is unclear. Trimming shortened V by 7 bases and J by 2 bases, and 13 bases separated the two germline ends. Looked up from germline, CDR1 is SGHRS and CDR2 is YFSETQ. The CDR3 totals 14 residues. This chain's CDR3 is CASETDGGNQPQHF. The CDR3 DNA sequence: TGCGCCAGCGAAACGGACGGTGGCAATCAGCCCCAGCATTTT.

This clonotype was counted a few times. CDR3 sequence: CASSFGRNSYEQYF. The CDR3, as DNA: TGTGCCAGCAGCTTTGGACGGAACTCCTACGAGCAGTACTTC. The gene calls are TRBV7-2 and TRBJ2-7; D is unresolved. This CDR3 has 14 amino acids. Trimming cost V 3 bases and J 0 bases, with 9 bases left between them. Germline-derived CDR1 and CDR2 are SGHTA and FQGNSA. The full variable domain, completed using reference TRBV7-2 and TRBJ2-7, is GAGVSQSPSNKVTEKGKDVELRCDPISGHTALYWYRQSLGQGLEFLIYFQGNSAPDKSGLPSDRFSAERTGGSVSTLTIQRTQQEDSAVYLCASSFGRNSYEQYFGPGTRLTVT.

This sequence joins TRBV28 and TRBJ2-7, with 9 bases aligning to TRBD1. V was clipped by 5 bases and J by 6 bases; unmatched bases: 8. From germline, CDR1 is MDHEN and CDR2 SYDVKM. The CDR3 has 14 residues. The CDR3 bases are TGTGCCAGCAGTCGGGACAGGGCGTTAGGCGAGCAGTACTTC. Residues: CASSRDRALGEQYF.

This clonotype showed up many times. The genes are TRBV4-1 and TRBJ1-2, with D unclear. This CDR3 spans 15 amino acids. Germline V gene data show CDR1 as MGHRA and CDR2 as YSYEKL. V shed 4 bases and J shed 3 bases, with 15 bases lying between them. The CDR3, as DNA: TGCGCCAGCAGCCGCAACTTGGACGGATACTATGGCTACACCTTC. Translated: CASSRNLDGYYGYTF.

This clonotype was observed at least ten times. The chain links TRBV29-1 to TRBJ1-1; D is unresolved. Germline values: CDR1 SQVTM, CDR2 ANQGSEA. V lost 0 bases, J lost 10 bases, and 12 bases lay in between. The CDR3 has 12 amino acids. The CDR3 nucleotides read TGCAGCGTTGAAGATCGACGGTATGGAGCTTTCTTT. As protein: CSVEDRRYGAFF.

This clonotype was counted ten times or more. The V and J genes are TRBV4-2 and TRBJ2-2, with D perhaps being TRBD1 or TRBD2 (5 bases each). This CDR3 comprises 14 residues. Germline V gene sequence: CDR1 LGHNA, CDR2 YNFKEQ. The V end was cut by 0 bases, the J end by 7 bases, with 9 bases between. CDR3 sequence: CASSQDRGGGELFF. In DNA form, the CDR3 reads TGTGCCAGCAGCCAAGATCGTGGGGGCGGGGAGCTGTTTTTT.

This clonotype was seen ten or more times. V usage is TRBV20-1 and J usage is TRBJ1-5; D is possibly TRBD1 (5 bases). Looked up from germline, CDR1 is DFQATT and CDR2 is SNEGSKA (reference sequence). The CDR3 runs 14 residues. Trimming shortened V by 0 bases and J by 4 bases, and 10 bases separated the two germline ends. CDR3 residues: CSAREGSGNQPQHF. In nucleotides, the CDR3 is TGCAGTGCTAGAGAGGGATCAGGGAATCAGCCCCAGCATTTT.

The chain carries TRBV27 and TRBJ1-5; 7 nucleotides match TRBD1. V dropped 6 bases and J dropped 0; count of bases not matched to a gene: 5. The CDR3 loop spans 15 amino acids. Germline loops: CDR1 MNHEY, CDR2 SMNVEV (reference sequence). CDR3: CASRGQLNSNQPQHF. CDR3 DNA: TGTGCCAGCAGGGGACAGCTCAATAGCAATCAGCCCCAGCATTTT.

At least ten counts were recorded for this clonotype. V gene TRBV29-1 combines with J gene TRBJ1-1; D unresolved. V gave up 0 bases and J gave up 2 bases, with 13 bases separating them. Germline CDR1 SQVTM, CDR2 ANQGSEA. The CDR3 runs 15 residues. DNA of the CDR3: TGCAGCGTTGAAGATCCGCGGGCAGACAACACTGAAGCTTTCTTT. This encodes CSVEDPRADNTEAFF.

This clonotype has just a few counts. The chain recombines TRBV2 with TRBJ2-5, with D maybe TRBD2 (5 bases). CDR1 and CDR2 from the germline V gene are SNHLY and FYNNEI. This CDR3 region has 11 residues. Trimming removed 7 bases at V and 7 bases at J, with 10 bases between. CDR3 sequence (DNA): TGTGCCAGCACGCGGGCTCCGACCCAGTACTTC. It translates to CASTRAPTQYF.

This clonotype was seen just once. This chain's CDR3 is CASSLVAPTTGSAYGYTF. The CDR3 DNA sequence: TGTGCCAGCAGCTTAGTAGCCCCCACGACAGGGTCGGCCTATGGCTACACCTTC. This chain joins TRBV7-2 and TRBJ1-2, with 7 bases matching TRBD1. The CDR3 totals 18 residues. CDR1 SGHTA and CDR2 FQGNSA come from the germline V gene. J was trimmed by 4 bases and V by 1 base; bases with no gene match: 15.